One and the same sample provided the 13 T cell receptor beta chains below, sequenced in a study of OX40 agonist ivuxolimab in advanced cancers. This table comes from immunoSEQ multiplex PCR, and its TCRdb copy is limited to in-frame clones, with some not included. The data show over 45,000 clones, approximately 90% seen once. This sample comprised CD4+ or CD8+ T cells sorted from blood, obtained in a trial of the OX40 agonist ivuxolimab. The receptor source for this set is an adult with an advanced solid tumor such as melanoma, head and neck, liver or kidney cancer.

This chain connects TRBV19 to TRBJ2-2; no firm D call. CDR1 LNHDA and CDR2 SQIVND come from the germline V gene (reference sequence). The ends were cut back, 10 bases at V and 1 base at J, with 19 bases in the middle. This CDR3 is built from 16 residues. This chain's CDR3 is CATHPPGRRNTGELFF. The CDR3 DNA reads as TGTGCCACCCACCCCCCGGGCAGGCGGAACACCGGGGAGCTGTTTTTT.

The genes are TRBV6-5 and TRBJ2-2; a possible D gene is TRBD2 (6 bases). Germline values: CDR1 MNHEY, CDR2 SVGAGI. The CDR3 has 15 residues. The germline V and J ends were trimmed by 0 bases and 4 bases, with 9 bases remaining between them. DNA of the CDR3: TGTGCCAGCAGTTACTCAACAGCGGGCACCGGGGAGCTGTTTTTT. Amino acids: CASSYSTAGTGELFF.

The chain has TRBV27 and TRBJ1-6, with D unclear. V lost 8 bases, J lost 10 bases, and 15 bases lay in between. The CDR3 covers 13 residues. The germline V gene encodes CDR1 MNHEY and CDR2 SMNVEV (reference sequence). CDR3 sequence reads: CASSPGSGSPLHF. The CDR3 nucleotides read TGTGCCAGCTCCCCGGGCAGCGGCTCACCCCTCCACTTT.

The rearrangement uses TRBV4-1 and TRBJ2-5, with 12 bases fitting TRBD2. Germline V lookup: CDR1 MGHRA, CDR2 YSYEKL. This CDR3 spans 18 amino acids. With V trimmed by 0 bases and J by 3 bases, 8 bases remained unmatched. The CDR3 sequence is CASSQDRRLAGGKETQYF. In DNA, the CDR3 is TGCGCCAGCAGCCAAGATAGAAGGCTAGCGGGAGGGAAAGAGACCCAGTACTTC.

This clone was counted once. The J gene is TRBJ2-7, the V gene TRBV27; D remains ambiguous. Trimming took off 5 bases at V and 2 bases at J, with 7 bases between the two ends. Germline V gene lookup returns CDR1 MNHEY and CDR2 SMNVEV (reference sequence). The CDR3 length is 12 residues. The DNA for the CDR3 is TGTGCCAGCAGTCCGGCCCCCTACGAGCAGTACTTC. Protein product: CASSPAPYEQYF.

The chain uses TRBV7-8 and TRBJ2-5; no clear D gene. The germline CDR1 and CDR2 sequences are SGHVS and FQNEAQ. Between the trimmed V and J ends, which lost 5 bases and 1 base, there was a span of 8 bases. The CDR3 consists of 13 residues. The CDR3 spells CASSRVSQETQYF. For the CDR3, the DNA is TGTGCCAGCAGCCGGGTCAGCCAAGAGACCCAGTACTTC.

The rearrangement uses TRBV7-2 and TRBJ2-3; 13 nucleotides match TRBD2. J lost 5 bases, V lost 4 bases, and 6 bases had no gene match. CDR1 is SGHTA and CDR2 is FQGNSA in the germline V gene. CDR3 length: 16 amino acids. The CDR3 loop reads CASSSTSGGAGDTQYF. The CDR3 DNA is TGTGCCAGCAGCTCCACTAGCGGGGGGGCCGGAGATACGCAGTATTTT.

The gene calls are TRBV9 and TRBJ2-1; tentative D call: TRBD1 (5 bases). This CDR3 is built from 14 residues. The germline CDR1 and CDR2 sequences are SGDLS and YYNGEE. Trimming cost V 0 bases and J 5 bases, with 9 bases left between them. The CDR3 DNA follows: TGTGCCAGCAGCGTAGGACAGATTAACAATGAGCAGTTCTTC. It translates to CASSVGQINNEQFF. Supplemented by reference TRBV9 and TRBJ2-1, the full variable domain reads DSGVTQTPKHLITATGQRVTLRCSPRSGDLSVYWYQQSLDQGLQFLIQYYNGEERAKGNILERFSAQQFPDLHSELNLSSLELGDSALYFCASSVGQINNEQFFGPGTRLTVL.

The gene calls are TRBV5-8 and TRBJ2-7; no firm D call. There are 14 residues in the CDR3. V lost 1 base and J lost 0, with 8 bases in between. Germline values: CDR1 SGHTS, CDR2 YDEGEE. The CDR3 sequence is CASSLSLTSYEQYF. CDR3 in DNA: TGTGCCAGCAGCTTGAGCCTAACCTCCTACGAGCAGTACTTC.

CDR3 DNA: TGTGCCAGCAGCCGGGGGACAGGGGGAAGAGATACGCAGTATTTT. This sequence encodes CASSRGTGGRDTQYF. The chain couples TRBV27 to TRBJ2-3; 11 nucleotides match TRBD1. This CDR3 is built from 15 residues. J lost 5 bases, V lost 6 bases, and 7 bases had no gene match. CDR1 MNHEY and CDR2 SMNVEV come from the germline V gene (reference sequence).

CDR3 nucleotide sequence: TGTGCCAGCAGCCCGACCCGAGACGGGAGGGCCTACAATGAGCAGTTCTTC. Amino acid sequence: CASSPTRDGRAYNEQFF. The chain employs TRBV7-9 and TRBJ2-1; 8 nucleotides align to TRBD2. Germline V gives CDR1 SEHNR, CDR2 FQNEAQ (reference sequence). The CDR3 length is 17 residues. Trimming cost V 5 bases and J 2 bases; bases outside gene matches: 11.

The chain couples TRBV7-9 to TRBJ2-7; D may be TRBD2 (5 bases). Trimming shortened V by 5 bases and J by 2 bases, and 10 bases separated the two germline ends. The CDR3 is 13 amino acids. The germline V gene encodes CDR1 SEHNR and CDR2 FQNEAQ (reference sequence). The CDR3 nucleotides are TGTGCCAGCAGCCCCCACGGGGCCTACGAGCAGTACTTC. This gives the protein CASSPHGAYEQYF.

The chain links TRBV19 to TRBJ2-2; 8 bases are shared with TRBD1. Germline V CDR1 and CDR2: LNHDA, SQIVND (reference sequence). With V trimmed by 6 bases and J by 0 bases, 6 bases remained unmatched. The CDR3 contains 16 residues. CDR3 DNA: TGTGCCAGTAGCCCCGGGACAGGCCCGAACACCGGGGAGCTGTTTTTT. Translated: CASSPGTGPNTGELFF.